This T cell receptor (beta chain) was sequenced in a study of CD8+ T cells in alopecia areata. Looking at the study overall: Tofacitinib ran 6 to 18 months, followed by 6 months off drug.

This clone was recorded once. Treatment of the sample: oral pan-JAK inhibitor, 5-10 mg twice daily. Following extraction, RNA underwent reverse transcription to cDNA, which served as the sequencing template. TCRdb keeps only in-frame clones here, not all; method: immunoSEQ multiplex PCR. The sample shows some 160,000 clones, roughly 65% of them seen only once. The sequencing used CD4+ T cells sorted from blood, collected at week 4, from a patient treated with tofacitinib. The clonotype was recovered from a human donor with alopecia areata.

CDR3 protein: CASFEQGSGLYEQYF. Written as DNA, the CDR3 is TGTGCCAGCTTCGAACAGGGAAGTGGGCTGTACGAGCAGTACTTC. The chain has TRBV9 and TRBJ2-7; possibly TRBD1 for D (6 bases). Deletions cut 7 bases from V and 4 bases from J, with 21 bases between. The CDR3 extends over 15 amino acids. In germline, CDR1 is SGDLS, CDR2 YYNGEE.